This T cell receptor (beta chain) was recovered during a study of shared clonotypes between healthy human individuals. Findings and limits, study-wide: It was the non-shared clonotypes that had lower generation probabilities than clonotypes shared by all four donors.

Sequencing used immunoSEQ multiplex PCR; TCRdb keeps in-frame clones, though not all of them. This table holds under 850,000 clones, around 70% found once. V gave up 0 bases and J gave up 2 bases; unmatched junction bases: 5. Germline CDR1 SGHNT, CDR2 YYREEE (reference sequence). The CDR3 extends over 15 amino acids. Comment on this clone: The antigen is not known.

The sequence derives from a woman aged 25 to 39 in good health. The sequencing sample was made of memory CD4+ T cells sorted from blood. The subset denotes: CD45RA-negative fraction. The chain uses TRBV5-4 and TRBJ2-7, with 7 nucleotides matching TRBD1. Written as DNA, the CDR3 is TGTGCCAGCAGCTTGGGGACAGGACAGACCTACGAGCAGTACTTC. Amino acid sequence: CASSLGTGQTYEQYF.